What follows describes a single T cell receptor beta chain. Method: immunoSEQ multiplex PCR; TCRdb's copy keeps in-frame clones and lacks some. Of roughly 48,000 clones listed, 92% are singletons. With 4 bases removed from V and 8 bases from J, the gap between germline ends came to 8 bases. CDR1 MNHNS and CDR2 SASEGT come from the germline V gene. This CDR3 region has 11 residues. The data were obtained in a study of T cell changes during pregnancy in multiple sclerosis. The sample was CD4+ T cells from peripheral blood mononuclear cells, taken in the second trimester of pregnancy. This chain uses TRBV6-1 with TRBJ1-1; the D is unclear. This TCR came from a female donor in good health, enrolled as a control in a pregnancy study. In nucleotides, the CDR3 is TGTGCCAGCAGTGCACTAGTGGAAGCTTTCTTT. This sequence encodes CASSALVEAFF.